The entry that follows covers one T cell receptor beta chain sequence. Its specificity is unknown. Other DNA sequences from this sample encode an identical CDR3 as well. This entry is derived from a study of Ad26.COV2.S vaccination and SARS-CoV-2 variants. Study-wide context: Doses of Ad26.COV2.S were injected into muscle once or twice, 56 days apart. Study-level results: In TCR breadth and depth analyses, total T cell responses may have been underestimated.

Some clones are missing from TCRdb's copy, which holds only in-frame ones; the method was immunoSEQ multiplex PCR. The repertoire holds about 680,000 clones, 89% seen once, with approximately 1.5% in the top ten. The CDR3 has 14 amino acids. CDR1 and CDR2 from the germline V gene are KGHSH and LQKENI. V was clipped by 3 bases and J by 2 bases, with 8 bases between them. Treatment here: 15 to 20 received Ad26.COV2.S at low or high dose, single or two shots; about 5 received placebo; per-sample allocation not given. Specimen acquisition occurred on day 63 following the initial vaccine or placebo injection.

This specimen was peripheral blood, taken in a trial of Ad26.COV2.S vaccine versus placebo. V usage is TRBV18 and J usage is TRBJ1-5; a possible D gene is TRBD1 (5 bases). The receptor comes from a person aged 18-65 years who received the Ad26.COV2.S COVID-19 vaccine or a placebo. Here the CDR3 DNA reads TGTGCCAGCTCACCGGGGGGGGGCAATCAGCCCCAGCATTTT. Protein: CASSPGGGNQPQHF. The whole variable domain, filled in from reference TRBV18 and TRBJ1-5, reads NAGVMQNPRHLVRRRGQEARLRCSPMKGHSHVYWYRQLPEEGLKFMVYLQKENIIDESGMPKERFSAEFPKEGPSILRIQQVVRGDSAAYFCASSPGGGNQPQHFGDGTRLSIL.